These 25 T cell receptor beta chains were sequenced from one sample in a study of PD-L1 blockade in urothelial cancer. As to time point: peripheral blood 6 weeks after treatment start. Only in-frame clones appear in the TCRdb table, and some are missing; sequencing was by immunoSEQ multiplex PCR. In the table there are about 120,000 clones, approximately 90% of which are singletons. The sequenced sample was PBMCs, obtained around atezolizumab (anti-PD-L1) treatment. These receptor sequences come from a man aged 55 to 70 with urothelial cancer.

The rearrangement links TRBV30 to TRBJ2-7, with 8 positions matching TRBD2. Germline loops: CDR1 GTSNPN, CDR2 SVGIG (reference sequence). The CDR3 is 15 amino acids. Trimming cost V 5 bases and J 1 base; bases outside gene matches: 10. CDR3 DNA sequence: TGTGCCTGGGAGACCTCCGGGAGGGCTTCCTACGAGCAGTACTTC. Amino acids: CAWETSGRASYEQYF. The full variable domain, completed using reference TRBV30 and TRBJ2-7, is SQTIHQWPATLVQPVGSPLSLECTVEGTSNPNLYWYRQAAGRGLQLLFYSVGIGQISSEVPQNLSASRPQDRQFILSSKKLLLSDSGFYLCAWETSGRASYEQYFGPGTRLTVT.

The rearrangement joins TRBV7-3 to TRBJ2-7; a weak D match, TRBD1 (5 bases). In germline, CDR1 is SGHTA, CDR2 FQGTGA. Trimming shortened V by 5 bases and J by 4 bases, and 15 bases separated the two germline ends. The CDR3 consists of 14 residues. CDR3 in DNA: TGTGCCAGCAGCAAGTACCAGGGTCCGTACGAGCAGTACTTC. This gives the protein CASSKYQGPYEQYF.

V is TRBV6-1 and J is TRBJ1-1; no clear D. The germline CDR1 and CDR2 sequences are MNHNS and SASEGT. The CDR3 totals 14 residues. Between the trimmed V and J ends, which lost 5 bases and 4 bases, there was a span of 14 bases. CDR3 in amino acids: CASSTLQMATEAFF. The CDR3 coding sequence is TGTGCCAGCAGTACCCTTCAGATGGCCACTGAAGCTTTCTTT.

This chain joins TRBV5-6 and TRBJ2-1, with a tentative D call TRBD1 (5 bases). CDR1 is SGHDT and CDR2 is YYEEEE in the germline V gene. Trimming removed 3 bases at V and 6 bases at J, with 10 bases between. CDR3 length: 13 amino acids. Here the CDR3 reads CASSSRAPNEQFF. DNA for the CDR3: TGTGCCAGCAGCTCCAGGGCACCCAATGAGCAGTTCTTC.

This chain connects TRBV6-5 to TRBJ2-2; D remains unclear. With 0 bases removed from V and 1 base from J, the gap between germline ends came to 6 bases. This CDR3 comprises 15 residues. Germline assignment: CDR1 MNHEY and CDR2 SVGAGI. The CDR3 loop reads CASSYSSGNTGELFF. In DNA, the CDR3 is TGTGCCAGCAGTTACTCGAGTGGGAACACCGGGGAGCTGTTTTTT.

The rearrangement joins TRBV29-1 to TRBJ2-1, with a weak D call TRBD2 (5 bases). Per germline, CDR1 SQVTM and CDR2 ANQGSEA. The ends were cut back, 4 bases at V and 3 bases at J, with 13 bases in the middle. This CDR3 contains 14 residues. The CDR3 coding sequence is TGCAGCGTTGGGAGCGGATCCGGCTACAATGAGCAGTTCTTC. Its translation: CSVGSGSGYNEQFF.

This chain joins TRBV28 and TRBJ2-1, with D perhaps TRBD2 (5 bases). The V end lost 5 bases, the J end lost 10 bases, and 18 bases lay between the germline ends. The CDR3 has 14 amino acids. Looked up from germline, CDR1 is MDHEN and CDR2 is SYDVKM. CDR3: CASSLLVAWEEQFF. The CDR3 DNA is TGTGCCAGCAGTCTACTAGTAGCCTGGGAGGAGCAGTTCTTC.

Comment on this clone: Relative to the germline gene, one junction end is altered; a read error may explain this. The chain has TRBV7-2 and TRBJ1-3, with 7 bases aligning to TRBD1. The CDR3 has 14 residues. Germline V lookup: CDR1 SGHTA, CDR2 FQGNSA. CDR3 protein: CASSPRQGGSTIYF. In nucleotides, the CDR3 is TGTGCCAGCAGCCCGCGTCAGGGGGGAAGCACCATATATTTT.

The CDR3 DNA reads as TGTGCCAGCAGCTTGGCCCGACAGGGGGCAGACTATGGCTACACCTTC. As protein: CASSLARQGADYGYTF. This chain uses TRBV5-4 with TRBJ1-2; 10 bases are shared with TRBD1. In germline, CDR1 is SGHNT, CDR2 YYREEE (reference sequence). The CDR3 is 16 residues long. V dropped 0 bases and J dropped 3; count of bases not matched to a gene: 5.

The V gene is TRBV10-3, the J gene TRBJ1-2; D is unresolved. CDR3 size: 14 residues. Germline CDR1 and CDR2: ENHRY and SYGVKD. The ends were cut back, 0 bases at V and 8 bases at J, with 13 bases in the middle. The CDR3 sequence: CAISESSGYVGYTF. In DNA, the CDR3 is TGTGCCATCAGTGAGTCTTCCGGTTACGTCGGCTACACCTTC.

The chain has TRBV11-2 and TRBJ2-1, with TRBD2 identical over 11 bases. The germline CDR1 and CDR2 sequences are SGHAT and FQNNGV. After removal of 5 bases from V and 4 bases from J, the junction contained 4 bases not matched to a gene. This CDR3 contains 15 residues. The CDR3 DNA reads as TGTGCCAGCAGCAAGACTAGCGGGATATACAATGAGCAGTTCTTC. Translating it yields CASSKTSGIYNEQFF.

V usage is TRBV7-3 and J usage is TRBJ2-7; TRBD1 is a possible D gene (6 bases). Germline V gene lookup returns CDR1 SGHTA and CDR2 FQGTGA. The CDR3 is made up of 15 amino acids. V was pared by 2 bases and J by 3 bases, with 14 bases between. Here the CDR3 reads CASSLPGTFYYEQYF. CDR3 coding DNA: TGTGCCAGCAGCTTACCTGGGACATTTTACTACGAGCAGTACTTC.

J is TRBJ1-5 and V is TRBV7-3; 8 bases agree with TRBD1. Germline trimming cut 5 bases from V and 5 bases from J; bases unmatched to any gene: 2. Germline CDR1 and CDR2: SGHTA and FQGTGA. This CDR3 has 13 amino acids. This CDR3 is CASSPDRDQPQHF. Here the CDR3 DNA reads TGTGCCAGCAGCCCGGACAGGGATCAGCCCCAGCATTTT.

V usage is TRBV10-3 and J usage is TRBJ1-2; TRBD1 agrees at 11 bases. The V and J ends lost 6 bases and 8 bases, in that order; junction bases with no gene match: 8. Germline CDR1 and CDR2: ENHRY and SYGVKD. The CDR3 is 14 amino acids. Here the CDR3 reads CAISLDRGPRGYTF. The CDR3, as DNA: TGTGCCATCAGCCTGGACAGGGGGCCGCGAGGCTACACCTTC.

The chain joins TRBV5-1 to TRBJ1-1, with TRBD1 identical over 7 bases. This CDR3 is 15 amino acids long. Germline assignment: CDR1 SGHRS and CDR2 YFSETQ. Trimming cost V 0 bases and J 4 bases; bases outside gene matches: 6. The CDR3 here is CASSLVPGGGTEAFF. CDR3 in DNA: TGCGCCAGCAGCTTGGTCCCAGGGGGAGGCACTGAAGCTTTCTTT.

The gene calls are TRBV7-8 and TRBJ2-7; 12 bases agree with TRBD2. The CDR3 is 17 amino acids. Germline CDR1 SGHVS, CDR2 FQNEAQ. Germline trimming cut 5 bases from V and 3 bases from J; bases unmatched to any gene: 11. CDR3 in DNA: TGTGCCAGCAGCCCCTGGACTAGCGGGATCCGAAGCTACGAGCAGTACTTC. Translation gives CASSPWTSGIRSYEQYF.

This rearrangement joins TRBV20-1 to TRBJ2-7; D gene uncertain. This CDR3 contains 11 residues. V dropped 2 bases and J dropped 6 bases, with 8 bases sitting between them. The V gene's germline CDR1 is DFQATT and CDR2 SNEGSKA (reference sequence). Written as DNA, the CDR3 is TGCAGTGCTAGAATCGTTTTCGAGCAGTACTTC. Translating it yields CSARIVFEQYF.

The chain recombines TRBV6-4 with TRBJ1-1; 10 bases are shared with TRBD1. This CDR3 spans 16 amino acids. The germline V gene encodes CDR1 MRHNA and CDR2 SNTAGT. Trimming at V came to 4 bases and at J to 0 bases, leaving 5 bases not matched to a gene. The CDR3: CASSATGTGVNTEAFF. In nucleotides, the CDR3 is TGTGCCAGCAGTGCGACCGGGACAGGGGTGAACACTGAAGCTTTCTTT.

This clone occurred a few times. The J gene is TRBJ1-1, the V gene TRBV7-2; D call uncertain. V gave up 5 bases and J gave up 3 bases, with 7 bases separating them. Looked up from germline, CDR1 is SGHTA and CDR2 is FQGNSA. The CDR3 length is 12 residues. CDR3 loop: CASSLQHTEAFF. CDR3 DNA sequence: TGTGCCAGCAGCCTACAGCACACTGAAGCTTTCTTT. The variable domain in full, with the rest retrieved from reference TRBV7-2 and TRBJ1-1, is GAGVSQSPSNKVTEKGKDVELRCDPISGHTALYWYRQSLGQGLEFLIYFQGNSAPDKSGLPSDRFSAERTGGSVSTLTIQRTQQEDSAVYLCASSLQHTEAFFGQGTRLTVV.

The chain employs TRBV5-4 and TRBJ2-5, with D possibly matching TRBD2 (7 bases). Germline V gene sequence: CDR1 SGHNT, CDR2 YYREEE (reference sequence). The CDR3 has 15 amino acids. V gave up 0 bases and J gave up 3 bases, with 12 bases separating them. The chain's CDR3 is CASSLVGGVEETQYF. CDR3 in DNA: TGTGCCAGCAGCTTGGTAGGGGGGGTGGAAGAGACCCAGTACTTC.

This clone was recorded once. V is TRBV7-3 and J is TRBJ2-2; D is ambiguous. Germline lookup yields CDR1 SGHTA and CDR2 FQGTGA. Trimming took 2 bases from V and 7 from J, leaving 8 bases between them. This CDR3 comprises 13 residues. The CDR3, as DNA: TGTGCCAGCAGCTTACCCACTGGCGGGGAGCTGTTTTTT. Translation gives CASSLPTGGELFF.

The chain joins TRBV27 to TRBJ2-2; unclear D gene. CDR1 is MNHEY, CDR2 SMNVEV, per germline (reference sequence). Trimming cost V 4 bases and J 2 bases, with 8 bases left between them. The CDR3 contains 14 residues. CDR3 DNA: TGTGCCAGCAGTTGGGCTGGCAACACCGGGGAGCTGTTTTTT. Encoded protein: CASSWAGNTGELFF.

The CDR3 sequence is CASRCGYRGLGDTQYF. The CDR3 DNA follows: TGTGCAAGTCGGTGCGGGTATAGGGGGCTAGGAGATACGCAGTATTTT. The genes are TRBV12-2 and TRBJ2-3; the D call of TRBD1 is as the table states it, not checked on the DNA. TRBV12-2 has pseudogene status. This CDR3 spans 16 amino acids.

This clone was detected only once. The CDR3 region has the DNA TGTGCCAGCAGCACGACAGGGACTGCCGAGCAGTACTTC. This encodes CASSTTGTAEQYF. The rearrangement links TRBV7-8 to TRBJ2-7; tentative D call: TRBD1 (7 bases). CDR3 size: 13 residues. Germline loops: CDR1 SGHVS, CDR2 FQNEAQ. The germline V and J ends were trimmed by 5 bases and 6 bases, with 14 bases remaining between them.

The chain has TRBV5-4 and TRBJ1-3; 7 bases are a match to TRBD1. This CDR3 spans 15 amino acids. After removal of 7 bases from V and 0 bases from J, the junction contained 7 bases not matched to a gene. Germline CDR1 is SGHNT and CDR2 is YYREEE (reference sequence). Here the CDR3 DNA reads TGTGCCAGCGGTCAGACAGGGCGCTCTGGAAACACCATATATTTT. Its protein product is CASGQTGRSGNTIYF.